What follows are 21 T cell receptor beta chains derived from one specimen sequenced in a study of blood T cells in healthy people across ages. With a J-beta primer mix and a sample-barcoded 5' primer, a second PCR ran roughly 6 to 11 cycles. MiXCR, run by TCRdb on the 5' RACE reads, gives a single entry per CDR3 protein. The table lists approximately 600,000 distinct CDR3 sequences, 58% of them singletons. Specimen: blood. Source of these receptors: a man aged 55 to 70 in good health.

The chain is built from TRBV5-1 and TRBJ1-6; D unclear. V gave up 4 bases and J gave up 8 bases, with 10 bases separating them. The CDR3 totals 13 residues. CDR1 SGHRS and CDR2 YFSETQ come from the germline V gene. DNA of the CDR3: TGCGCCAGCAGCACCCTTACAGATTCACCCCTCCACTTT. The encoded protein is CASSTLTDSPLHF.

The rearrangement links TRBV5-1 to TRBJ2-7; D is perhaps TRBD1 (6 bases). With 3 bases removed from V and 1 base from J, the gap between germline ends came to 20 bases. Germline CDR1 is SGHRS and CDR2 is YFSETQ. This CDR3 contains 17 residues. The DNA of the CDR3 is TGCGCCAGCAGCTGGGCCGGACAGTCCAAAGGGTCCTACGAGCAGTACTTC. This gives the protein CASSWAGQSKGSYEQYF.

V gene TRBV7-9 combines with J gene TRBJ2-2; D possibly corresponds to TRBD2 (6 bases). The CDR3 length is 15 residues. V was pared by 8 bases and J by 1 base, with 14 bases between. Germline lookup yields CDR1 SEHNR and CDR2 FQNEAQ (reference sequence). The chain's CDR3 is CASPHGRLNTGELFF. The CDR3 coding sequence is TGTGCCAGCCCACATGGGAGGTTGAACACCGGGGAGCTGTTTTTT.

The gene calls are TRBV20-1 and TRBJ2-1; 8 bases match TRBD2. Germline V CDR1 and CDR2: DFQATT, SNEGSKA (reference sequence). The CDR3 runs to 13 residues. The V and J ends lost 1 base and 15 bases, in that order; junction bases with no gene match: 11. As DNA, the CDR3 is TGCAGTGCTAGAGCCGGGACTAGTCTTATTTCGTTCTTC. This sequence encodes CSARAGTSLISFF.

This chain connects TRBV20-1 to TRBJ2-1; 10 bases line up with TRBD1. Germline assignment: CDR1 DFQATT and CDR2 SNEGSKA (reference sequence). With 1 base clipped from V and 9 bases from J, the junction kept 9 bases outside the gene matches. The length of the CDR3 is 15 residues. CDR3 region: CSARVEGTGVGEQFF. As DNA, the CDR3 is TGCAGTGCTAGAGTTGAGGGGACAGGGGTAGGTGAGCAGTTCTTC.

With respect to this clonotype: A much larger clone differs by one base, so this may be a read error. The V call is TRBV29-1, the J call TRBJ2-5; D possibly matches TRBD1 or TRBD2 (5 bases each). Germline V gene sequence: CDR1 SQVTM, CDR2 ANQGSEA. The CDR3 loop spans 13 amino acids. The V and J ends lost 4 bases and 11 bases respectively, with 20 bases between them. The CDR3 is CSVVYGADNEQYF. Written as DNA, the CDR3 is TGCAGCGTTGTCTACGGGGCGGATAATGAGCAGTACTTC.

This chain connects TRBV3-1 to TRBJ2-2, with D unresolved. This CDR3 spans 13 amino acids. Trimming pared 5 bases from V and 0 bases from J, leaving 4 bases between. Germline CDR1 and CDR2: LGHDT and YNNKEL (reference sequence). This CDR3 is CASSYANTGELFF. The DNA for the CDR3 is TGTGCCAGCAGCTATGCGAACACCGGGGAGCTGTTTTTT.

This clonotype was observed a handful of times. The chain recombines TRBV6-6 with TRBJ2-1; 13 bases match TRBD2. CDR3 size: 15 residues. V lost 6 bases and J lost 5; bases outside the gene matches: 4. The germline CDR1 and CDR2 sequences are MNHNY and SVGAGI (reference sequence). CDR3 sequence (DNA): TGTGCCAGCAGACCCGGACTAGCGGGGGACAATGAGCAGTTCTTC. Amino acid sequence: CASRPGLAGDNEQFF.

The V call is TRBV10-3, the J call TRBJ2-3; 7 bases agree with TRBD1. The J segment lost 4 bases and the V segment lost 5 bases, leaving 12 bases of the junction unmatched. Germline-derived CDR1 and CDR2 are ENHRY and SYGVKD. The CDR3 sequence is 16 residues long. This chain's CDR3 is CAISKATGRPADTQYF. In DNA form, the CDR3 reads TGTGCCATCAGTAAGGCGACAGGGAGACCGGCAGATACGCAGTATTTT.

This sequence joins TRBV9 and TRBJ2-5, with D perhaps matching TRBD2 (6 bases). The CDR3 length is 13 residues. Looked up from germline, CDR1 is SGDLS and CDR2 is YYNGEE. V lost 5 bases, J lost 5 bases, and 13 bases lay in between. CDR3 in amino acids: CASSGLAWETQYF. The CDR3 coding sequence is TGTGCCAGCAGTGGGCTAGCGTGGGAGACCCAGTACTTC.

This clonotype was counted ten times or more. The chain links TRBV2 to TRBJ1-1; the D gene is possibly TRBD1 (5 bases). This CDR3 region has 13 residues. Looked up from germline, CDR1 is SNHLY and CDR2 is FYNNEI. Trimming pared 4 bases from V and 1 base from J, leaving 7 bases between. The CDR3 nucleotides are TGTGCCAGCAGTGCTCAGGGGAACACTGAAGCTTTCTTT. Amino acids: CASSAQGNTEAFF.

This clonotype was observed a few times. V usage is TRBV20-1 and J usage is TRBJ2-1; D may be TRBD2 (7 bases). The germline gives CDR1 DFQATT, CDR2 SNEGSKA (reference sequence). The V end was cut by 3 bases, the J end by 8 bases, with 14 bases between. CDR3 length: 13 amino acids. The CDR3 DNA sequence: TGCAGTGCTAGGAAGGGGGGGGTGGATGAGCAGTTCTTC. Translation gives CSARKGGVDEQFF.

The V call is TRBV18, the J call TRBJ1-1; no clear D gene. Germline V gives CDR1 KGHSH, CDR2 LQKENI. There are 14 residues in the CDR3. Trimming left V 2 bases short and J 3 bases short, with 10 bases between. The CDR3: CASSPGRRDTEAFF. Here the CDR3 DNA reads TGTGCCAGCTCACCAGGGAGACGTGACACTGAAGCTTTCTTT. Combining the CDR3 with reference TRBV18 and TRBJ1-1 gives the whole variable domain NAGVMQNPRHLVRRRGQEARLRCSPMKGHSHVYWYRQLPEEGLKFMVYLQKENIIDESGMPKERFSAEFPKEGPSILRIQQVVRGDSAAYFCASSPGRRDTEAFFGQGTRLTVV.

This clonotype showed up many times. This chain uses TRBV29-1 with TRBJ2-3; D remains unclear. The CDR3 loop spans 14 amino acids. Germline V lookup: CDR1 SQVTM, CDR2 ANQGSEA. The V gene lost 0 bases and the J gene lost 1 base, with 8 bases spanning the gap. This CDR3 is CSVEEGGGTDTQYF. For the CDR3, the DNA is TGCAGCGTTGAAGAAGGTGGGGGCACAGATACGCAGTATTTT.

This clonotype was recorded a few times. The chain recombines TRBV2 with TRBJ2-3; D unclear. V shed 3 bases and J shed 0 bases, with 4 bases lying between them. This CDR3 spans 13 amino acids. The V gene's germline CDR1 is SNHLY and CDR2 FYNNEI. CDR3 region: CASSDGSTDTQYF. CDR3 bases: TGTGCCAGCAGTGATGGGAGCACAGATACGCAGTATTTT. Drawing the rest from reference TRBV2 and TRBJ2-3, the complete variable domain is EPEVTQTPSHQVTQMGQEVILRCVPISNHLYFYWYRQILGQKVEFLVSFYNNEISEKSEIFDDQFSVERPDGSNFTLKIRSTKLEDSAMYFCASSDGSTDTQYFGPGTRLTVL.

The chain employs TRBV20-1 and TRBJ2-5; 11 nucleotides align to TRBD1. Germline assignment: CDR1 DFQATT and CDR2 SNEGSKA (reference sequence). This CDR3 has 18 residues. With 1 base clipped from V and 0 bases from J, the junction kept 10 bases outside the gene matches. The CDR3 spells CSARGTGGAWKYQETQYF. CDR3 nucleotides: TGCAGTGCTAGAGGGACAGGGGGCGCCTGGAAGTACCAAGAGACCCAGTACTTC.

The chain is built from TRBV5-1 and TRBJ2-3, with D tentatively TRBD1 (5 bases). Trimming removed 6 bases at V and 4 bases at J, with 15 bases between. The CDR3 runs to 14 residues. Germline CDR1 is SGHRS and CDR2 is YFSETQ. This CDR3 reads CASTYQGYSDTQYF. The CDR3 coding sequence is TGCGCCAGCACGTATCAGGGATACTCAGATACGCAGTATTTT.

The chain is built from TRBV12-3 or TRBV12-4 and TRBJ1-2; 7 bases are a match to TRBD1. V lost 4 bases and J lost 4; bases outside the gene matches: 9. The CDR3 is made up of 15 amino acids. The CDR3 DNA reads TGTGCCAGCAGTTACAATTCCCACAGGGGCTATGGCTACACCTTC. Its protein product is CASSYNSHRGYGYTF.

The J gene is TRBJ2-1, the V gene TRBV5-6; the D gene is possibly TRBD1 (6 bases). Deletions cut 5 bases from V and 1 base from J, with 7 bases between. The germline V gene encodes CDR1 SGHDT and CDR2 YYEEEE. The CDR3 loop spans 13 amino acids. In DNA, the CDR3 is TGTGCCAGCAGGAGGGGGTCCTACAATGAGCAGTTCTTC. Translation gives CASRRGSYNEQFF.

The genes are TRBV7-9 and TRBJ1-4; unclear D gene. This CDR3 comprises 14 residues. The germline V gene encodes CDR1 SEHNR and CDR2 FQNEAQ (reference sequence). V was shortened by 0 bases and J by 5 bases, with 7 bases between the two germline ends. The CDR3, as DNA: TGTGCCAGCAGCTTAGCGGGGTCCAATGAAAAACTGTTTTTT. This gives the protein CASSLAGSNEKLFF.

This clonotype has only a few counts. This rearrangement joins TRBV20-1 to TRBJ2-7, with D tentatively TRBD1 (5 bases). CDR1 is DFQATT and CDR2 is SNEGSKA in the germline V gene (reference sequence). Trimming stripped 2 bases from V and 5 bases from J, with 10 bases between. This CDR3 has 12 amino acids. The CDR3 loop is CSARQGLNEQYF. In DNA form, the CDR3 reads TGCAGTGCTAGACAGGGTCTCAACGAGCAGTACTTC.